This T cell receptor (beta chain) comes out of a study of cytomegalovirus exposure and HLA in healthy donors. General study results and limits: The tendency of first-cohort TCR clusters to co-occur in the 120 or so validation repertoires emerged from a later analysis. The dataset shows that most TCR sequences were rare, while some public TCRs occurred in many donors. Per published reports, the classifier diagnosed cytomegalovirus status with high specificity and sensitivity.

Trimming shortened V by 1 base and J by 2 bases, and 12 bases separated the two germline ends. The CDR3 has 15 residues. Germline V gene data show CDR1 as SGHVS and CDR2 as FQNEAQ. The method was immunoSEQ multiplex PCR; TCRdb's version includes in-frame clones alone and lacks a portion of them. The sample consists of 65,000 to 80,000 clones, 94% of them appearing once. Regarding this clone: Antigen: not known.

The chain employs TRBV7-8 and TRBJ2-7; TRBD2 is a possible D gene (5 bases). This clonotype originated in a woman aged 18-29 years in good health and CMV-seropositive. The sample was PBMCs. CDR3: CASSLVTGVAYEQYF. DNA for the CDR3: TGTGCCAGCAGCTTAGTTACCGGGGTGGCCTACGAGCAGTACTTC.